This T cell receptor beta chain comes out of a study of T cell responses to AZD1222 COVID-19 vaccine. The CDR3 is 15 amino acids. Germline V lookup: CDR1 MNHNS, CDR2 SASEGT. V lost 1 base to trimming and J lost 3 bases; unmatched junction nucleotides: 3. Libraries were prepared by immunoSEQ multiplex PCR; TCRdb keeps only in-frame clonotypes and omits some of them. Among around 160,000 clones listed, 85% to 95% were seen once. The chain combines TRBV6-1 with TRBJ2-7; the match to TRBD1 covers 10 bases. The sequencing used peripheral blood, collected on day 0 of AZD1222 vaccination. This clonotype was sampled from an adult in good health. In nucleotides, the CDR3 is TGTGCCAGCAGTGAAGGAGGGACAGGGGTCTACGAGCAGTACTTC. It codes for CASSEGGTGVYEQYF.